The 26 T cell receptor beta chains below come from one sample, sequenced in a study of regulatory T cells in long-lasting Graves disease. Stated time point: persistent/refractory GD, antithyroid drugs over 5 years with positive TRAb. Construction of the TCR library relied on RNA isolated from PBMCs. Both iRepertoire HTBI primers and Arm-PCR of CDR3 regions were used to build the TCR beta libraries. TCRdb redid the calling of the multiplex PCR reads with MiXCR, one entry per CDR3 protein. Of roughly 400,000 distinct CDR3 sequences in the sample, around 20% were seen once. Specimen: peripheral blood mononuclear cells (PBMCs), collected when the disease was refractory, from a patient treated with antithyroid drugs. These receptors originate from a female donor with Graves disease.

In the case of this clonotype: This sequence may be a read error, since a much larger clone differs from it by one base. The final CDR3 position lacks the conserved phenylalanine or tryptophan, pointing to a likely read error. The V gene is TRBV12-3 or TRBV12-4, the J gene TRBJ2-7; TRBD1 or TRBD2 may be the D gene (5 bases each). CDR3 length: 13 residues. V was trimmed by 5 bases and J by 4 bases, leaving 12 bases between them. The CDR3 here is CASSGGSQYEQYL. The CDR3 DNA reads as TGTGCCAGCAGTGGGGGTTCGCAGTACGAGCAGTACCTC.

This clonotype was seen only a few times. This chain links TRBV6-1 with TRBJ2-2, with D tentatively TRBD2 (6 bases). Germline V gives CDR1 MNHNS, CDR2 SASEGT. This CDR3 is 13 amino acids long. V was cut by 8 bases and J by 5 bases, with 12 bases left in between. CDR3 residues: CASGKLATGELFF. The CDR3 coding sequence is TGTGCCAGCGGGAAACTAGCTACCGGGGAGCTGTTTTTT.

The V and J genes are TRBV7-3 and TRBJ2-2; 13 bases agree with TRBD2. In germline, CDR1 is SGHTA, CDR2 FQGTGA. The trim removed 5 bases at V and 0 bases at J, leaving 6 bases unmatched. The CDR3 contains 18 residues. The CDR3 DNA sequence: TGTGCCAGCAGCCCCAGGACTAGCGGGAGCGCGAACACCGGGGAGCTGTTTTTT. Residues: CASSPRTSGSANTGELFF.

This sequence joins TRBV30 and TRBJ2-5; D is undetermined. Germline lookup yields CDR1 GTSNPN and CDR2 SVGIG (reference sequence). This CDR3 is 10 amino acids long. V lost 6 bases to trimming and J lost 2 bases, with 4 bases between them. The CDR3 coding sequence is TGTGCCTGCTCACAAGAGACCCAGTACTTC. It yields the protein CACSQETQYF.

This clonotype was found many times. The V and J genes are TRBV2 and TRBJ1-1; possible D gene TRBD1, 6 bases. The CDR3 covers 16 residues. V lost 6 bases, J lost 1 base, and 18 bases lay in between. Germline V gene data show CDR1 as SNHLY and CDR2 as FYNNEI. CDR3 DNA sequence: TGTGCCAGCAGCTCAGACCCCCCAGGGGAGAACACTGAAGCTTTCTTT. It specifies CASSSDPPGENTEAFF.

This chain uses TRBV29-1 with TRBJ2-3, with 8 positions matching TRBD2. Germline lookup yields CDR1 SQVTM and CDR2 ANQGSEA. Germline trimming cut 4 bases from V and 7 bases from J; bases unmatched to any gene: 10. This CDR3 spans 14 amino acids. The DNA for the CDR3 is TGCAGCGTTGTCCCCGGGACTAGGGGGTATACGCAGTATTTT. Its protein product is CSVVPGTRGYTQYF.

The V and J genes are TRBV6-5 and TRBJ1-2; maybe TRBD1 (6 bases). The CDR3 has 15 amino acids. The germline V gene encodes CDR1 MNHEY and CDR2 SVGAGI. The V gene lost 0 bases and the J gene lost 0 bases, with 8 bases spanning the gap. In DNA form, the CDR3 reads TGTGCCAGCAGTTACTCGGGGGCTACTAACTATGGCTACACCTTC. Its protein is CASSYSGATNYGYTF.

The CDR3 bases are TGTGCCAGCAGTTCAAGTAGGACAGGGAGCAGGGATACGCAGTATTTT. The encoded protein is CASSSSRTGSRDTQYF. The genes are TRBV12-3 or TRBV12-4 and TRBJ2-3; 8 nucleotides line up with TRBD1. CDR3 length: 16 residues. The V gene end was trimmed by 4 bases and the J gene end by 6 bases; junction bases not matched to a gene: 12.

The sample holds a few counts of this clonotype. The chain recombines TRBV2 with TRBJ2-7; 11 nucleotides match TRBD1. Germline CDR1 and CDR2: SNHLY and FYNNEI. With V trimmed by 7 bases and J by 6 bases, 5 bases remained unmatched. The CDR3 consists of 13 residues. This chain's CDR3 is CASTADRGLEQYF. The CDR3 nucleotides are TGTGCCAGCACGGCGGACAGGGGGCTCGAGCAGTACTTC.

The CDR3 protein is CASWRQGYEQFF. CDR3 in DNA: TGTGCCAGCTGGCGACAGGGCTATGAGCAGTTCTTC. The chain is built from TRBV12-3 or TRBV12-4 and TRBJ2-1; 7 bases agree with TRBD1. The CDR3 consists of 12 residues. Losses at the gene ends were 8 bases for V and 8 bases for J; bases not matched to a gene: 6.

This clonotype showed up just a few times. The rearrangement links TRBV12-3 or TRBV12-4 to TRBJ2-3; TRBD2 matches 11 bases. The CDR3 is made up of 17 amino acids. J lost 0 bases, V lost 1 base, and 3 bases had no gene match. The CDR3 DNA reads TGTGCCAGCAGTTTAGAGACTAGCGGGATGAGCACAGATACGCAGTATTTT. Translated: CASSLETSGMSTDTQYF.

This clonotype was seen ten or more times. The V and J genes are TRBV28 and TRBJ2-7; TRBD1 might be the D (6 bases). Germline assignment: CDR1 MDHEN and CDR2 SYDVKM. The CDR3 has 14 amino acids. The V gene lost 1 base and the J gene lost 6 bases, with 13 bases spanning the gap. CDR3 sequence: CASSLFSRGPEQYF. The CDR3 region has the DNA TGTGCCAGCAGTTTATTTAGCAGGGGTCCCGAGCAGTACTTC.

V usage is TRBV20-1 and J usage is TRBJ2-1; TRBD2 aligns across 8 bases. The J segment lost 7 bases and the V segment lost 6 bases, leaving 5 bases of the junction unmatched. Per the germline V gene, CDR1 is DFQATT and CDR2 is SNEGSKA (reference sequence). The CDR3 contains 12 residues. The chain's CDR3 is CSAGGGGNEQFF. In nucleotides, the CDR3 is TGCAGTGCCGGGGGCGGGGGGAATGAGCAGTTCTTC.

This clonotype was picked up a small number of times. This rearrangement joins TRBV18 to TRBJ2-5, with a possible D match to TRBD2 (6 bases). V lost 2 bases and J lost 2, with 9 bases in between. Germline V gene sequence: CDR1 KGHSH, CDR2 LQKENI. This CDR3 has 14 amino acids. CDR3 nucleotides: TGTGCCAGCTCACCATATAGCGGACAAGAGACCCAGTACTTC. It translates to CASSPYSGQETQYF.

This clonotype was counted many times. The V and J genes are TRBV24-1 and TRBJ1-1; D gene ambiguous. Germline lookup yields CDR1 KGHDR and CDR2 SFDVKD. Trimming took off 3 bases at V and 3 bases at J, with 4 bases between the two ends. This CDR3 is built from 12 residues. For the CDR3, the DNA is TGTGCCACCAGTGATGGGGACACTGAAGCTTTCTTT. It yields the protein CATSDGDTEAFF.

This clonotype was counted only a few times. This chain joins TRBV18 and TRBJ2-4; maybe TRBD2 (5 bases). This CDR3 region has 16 residues. Germline values: CDR1 KGHSH, CDR2 LQKENI. V lost 4 bases and J lost 0, with 13 bases in between. CDR3 loop: CASSLWSGLAKNIQYF. The CDR3 nucleotides are TGTGCCAGCTCACTTTGGTCAGGACTAGCCAAAAACATTCAGTACTTC.

The chain has TRBV5-1 and TRBJ2-1, with 9 bases aligning to TRBD2. J lost 0 bases, V lost 7 bases, and 5 bases had no gene match. The germline CDR1 and CDR2 sequences are SGHRS and YFSETQ. This CDR3 contains 15 residues. This CDR3 reads CASADSGSSYNEQFF. The CDR3, as DNA: TGCGCCAGCGCCGATAGCGGGAGCTCCTACAATGAGCAGTTCTTC. The full variable domain, with the rest looked up from reference TRBV5-1 and TRBJ2-1, is KAGVTQTPRYLIKTRGQQVTLSCSPISGHRSVSWYQQTPGQGLQFLFEYFSETQRNKGNFPGRFSGRQFSNSRSEMNVSTLELGDSALYLCASADSGSSYNEQFFGPGTRLTVL.

The chain recombines TRBV10-2 with TRBJ2-3; D unclear. The V end lost 6 bases, the J end lost 0 bases, and 10 bases lay between the germline ends. The CDR3 is 14 residues long. CDR1 is WSHSY, CDR2 SAAADI, per germline. In nucleotides, the CDR3 is TGCGCCAGCAGGGAAGGGTCTAGCACAGATACGCAGTATTTT. Translation gives CASREGSSTDTQYF.

Remarks on this clonotype: This sequence may be a read error, since a much larger clone differs from it by one base. This chain connects TRBV11-1 to TRBJ2-7, with TRBD1 matching over 8 bases. Looked up from germline, CDR1 is SGHAT and CDR2 is FQDESV (reference sequence). CDR3 length: 15 amino acids. The CDR3 sequence: CASNLEPGGTYEQYF. The CDR3 bases are TGTGCCAGCAACTTAGAGCCAGGGGGCACATACGAGCAGTACTTC.

This clonotype showed up just once. The rearrangement joins TRBV20-1 to TRBJ1-5, with TRBD1 identical over 11 bases. The germline V gene has CDR1 DFQATT and CDR2 SNEGSKA (reference sequence). Trimming at V came to 5 bases and at J to 5 bases, leaving 20 bases not matched to a gene. The CDR3 spans 19 residues. CDR3 residues: CSAVTPWDRGTVMHQPQHF. CDR3 coding DNA: TGCAGTGCTGTAACGCCCTGGGACAGGGGGACTGTTATGCATCAGCCCCAGCATTTT.

This clonotype was seen at least ten times. The rearrangement links TRBV7-2 to TRBJ2-7; TRBD2 agrees at 10 bases. The CDR3 consists of 15 residues. Germline CDR1 reads SGHTA; CDR2 reads FQGNSA. Unmatched junction bases numbered 6, after V lost 5 bases and J lost 2 bases. The CDR3 is CASSPASGSAYEQYF. Written as DNA, the CDR3 is TGTGCCAGCAGCCCGGCTAGCGGGAGTGCCTACGAGCAGTACTTC.

This clonotype is a singleton in its sample. V is TRBV19 and J is TRBJ2-1, with D hard to call. This CDR3 is built from 15 residues. Germline CDR1 reads LNHDA; CDR2 reads SQIVND (reference sequence). Between the trimmed V and J ends, which lost 1 base and 0 bases, there was a span of 7 bases. The CDR3 nucleotides are TGTGCCAGTAGTATAGCGGTTAGCTCCTACAATGAGCAGTTCTTC. It codes for CASSIAVSSYNEQFF. Full variable domain (rest looked up from reference TRBV19 and TRBJ2-1): DGGITQSPKYLFRKEGQNVTLSCEQNLNHDAMYWYRQDPGQGLRLIYYSQIVNDFQKGDIAEGYSVSREKKESFPLTVTSAQKNPTAFYLCASSIAVSSYNEQFFGPGTRLTVL.

This clonotype was detected a few times. The genes are TRBV7-3 and TRBJ2-7, with D perhaps TRBD2 (6 bases). The CDR3 runs 15 residues. Germline CDR1 SGHTA, CDR2 FQGTGA. Trimming pared 5 bases from V and 6 bases from J, leaving 20 bases between. The CDR3, as DNA: TGTGCCAGCAGCGTCTCTTCCGGGACTCCCTTCGAGCAGTACTTC. Translated, it gives CASSVSSGTPFEQYF.

This clonotype was seen repeatedly, ten times or more. This rearrangement joins TRBV7-2 to TRBJ1-4; tentative D call: TRBD1 (6 bases). Germline assignment: CDR1 SGHTA and CDR2 FQGNSA. CDR3 length: 15 residues. Trimming cost V 2 bases and J 8 bases, with 15 bases left between them. CDR3 sequence reads: CASSLLGGHLEKLFF. For the CDR3, the DNA is TGTGCCAGCAGCTTATTGGGGGGGCATTTGGAAAAACTGTTTTTT.

This chain joins TRBV20-1 and TRBJ2-3; 14 nucleotides line up with TRBD2. In germline, CDR1 is DFQATT, CDR2 SNEGSKA (reference sequence). Germline trimming cut 3 bases from V and 2 bases from J; bases unmatched to any gene: 4. The CDR3 extends over 16 amino acids. The CDR3 DNA reads as TGCAGTGCTAGGGGACTAGCGGGAGCGAACACAGATACGCAGTATTTT. Its protein product is CSARGLAGANTDTQYF.

This clonotype was picked up a small number of times. The rearrangement uses TRBV29-1 and TRBJ1-3, with no clear D. V was trimmed by 5 bases and J by 1 base, leaving 9 bases between them. CDR1 is SQVTM and CDR2 is ANQGSEA in the germline V gene. The CDR3 loop spans 13 amino acids. CDR3 amino acids: CSVRVESGNTIYF. The CDR3 region has the DNA TGCAGCGTTAGGGTTGAGTCTGGAAACACCATATATTTT.